Following are 32 T cell receptor beta chains from one sample sequenced in a study of patients and donors after allogeneic stem cell transplantation. TCRdb called the RT-PCR reads again in MiXCR, with one record for every CDR3 protein. Found here are 920,000 or so distinct CDR3 sequences, approximately 19% of them singletons; the top ten hold 5% to 6.5%. Sample: blood, either unsorted or a sorted T cell fraction (not recorded which). The receptor source for this set is a human donor who was either an allogeneic HSCT recipient or a stem cell or donor lymphocyte infusion donor (not recorded which). It is not recorded whose cells these are; they may come from a transplant donor.

This clonotype was observed a handful of times. The chain joins TRBV2 to TRBJ2-7, with D tentatively TRBD2 (6 bases). The CDR3 is made up of 11 amino acids. The germline CDR1 and CDR2 sequences are SNHLY and FYNNEI. The V gene lost 5 bases and the J gene lost 9 bases, with 11 bases spanning the gap. The CDR3 region has the DNA TGTGCCAGCAGTCAGCAGGGAGGGCAGTACTTC. Residues: CASSQQGGQYF.

The rearrangement joins TRBV20-1 to TRBJ1-4; a weak D match, TRBD1 (5 bases). This CDR3 contains 12 residues. CDR1 DFQATT and CDR2 SNEGSKA come from the germline V gene (reference sequence). V was shortened by 3 bases and J by 7 bases, with 9 bases between the two germline ends. In nucleotides, the CDR3 is TGCAGTGCTAGGGCTGACAGTGAAAAACTGTTTTTT. It specifies CSARADSEKLFF.

In this sample, this clonotype turned up a few times. V usage is TRBV29-1 and J usage is TRBJ2-1; TRBD1 matches at 9 bases. The CDR3 contains 12 residues. Germline assignment: CDR1 SQVTM and CDR2 ANQGSEA. V shed 5 bases, J shed 5 bases, and the junction held 1 base outside the gene matches. The DNA of the CDR3 is TGCAGCGTTCGACAGGGGGACAATGAGCAGTTCTTC. Amino acid sequence: CSVRQGDNEQFF.

This chain links TRBV11-3 with TRBJ2-5; 7 bases match TRBD1. The V segment lost 5 bases and the J segment 4 bases; nucleotides outside the gene matches: 7. The CDR3 extends over 14 amino acids. Germline lookup yields CDR1 SGHNT and CDR2 YENEEA. CDR3 in amino acids: CASSHRDSRETQYF. The CDR3 region has the DNA TGTGCCAGCAGCCACCGGGACAGTCGAGAGACCCAGTACTTC.

This chain joins TRBV20-1 and TRBJ2-7, with TRBD2 as a possible D gene (6 bases). V lost 2 bases, J lost 0 bases, and 14 bases lay in between. The CDR3 is made up of 15 amino acids. Germline-derived CDR1 and CDR2 are DFQATT and SNEGSKA (reference sequence). This CDR3 reads CSARPGLLGSYEQYF. CDR3 in DNA: TGCAGTGCTAGACCGGGACTCTTAGGCTCCTACGAGCAGTACTTC.

This rearrangement joins TRBV20-1 to TRBJ1-3, with D uncertain. The germline V gene encodes CDR1 DFQATT and CDR2 SNEGSKA (reference sequence). V was trimmed by 4 bases and J by 8 bases, leaving 15 bases between them. The CDR3 has 13 amino acids. The CDR3 DNA reads as TGCAGTGCTACTGAAGGCCGGGCGGACACCATATATTTT. Residues: CSATEGRADTIYF.

The table lists this clonotype with a few counts. This chain connects TRBV10-3 to TRBJ1-1, with D uncertain. The CDR3 runs to 15 residues. Deletions cut 3 bases from V and 4 bases from J, with 15 bases between. Germline values: CDR1 ENHRY, CDR2 SYGVKD. The CDR3 DNA reads TGTGCCATCAGTGAAAGAGACGGCCGGATCACTGAAGCTTTCTTT. Its translation is CAISERDGRITEAFF.

The chain links TRBV3-1 to TRBJ2-7, with D uncertain. The CDR3 spans 12 residues. Per germline, CDR1 LGHDT and CDR2 YNNKEL (reference sequence). V dropped 2 bases and J dropped 5 bases, with 7 bases sitting between them. In nucleotides, the CDR3 is TGTGCCAGCAGCCAAAAGGGCCACGAGCAGTACTTC. This sequence encodes CASSQKGHEQYF.

J is TRBJ2-7 and V is TRBV6-5; 11 bases agree with TRBD2. With V trimmed by 4 bases and J by 2 bases, 7 bases remained unmatched. There are 16 residues in the CDR3. Germline values: CDR1 MNHEY, CDR2 SVGAGI. CDR3 residues: CASSFPGLAEPYEQYF. DNA of the CDR3: TGTGCCAGCAGTTTTCCGGGACTAGCGGAACCCTACGAGCAGTACTTC.

The chain combines TRBV15 with TRBJ2-3, with D hard to call. This CDR3 contains 14 residues. Trimming stripped 0 bases from V and 0 bases from J, with 4 bases between. Germline V CDR1 and CDR2: LNHNV, YYDKDF (reference sequence). This chain's CDR3 is CATSREPSTDTQYF. The DNA of the CDR3 is TGTGCCACCAGCAGAGAGCCTAGCACAGATACGCAGTATTTT.

This clonotype occurred many times. V is TRBV27 and J is TRBJ2-7, with D possibly being TRBD2 (6 bases). The CDR3 is 12 amino acids. Trimming cost V 6 bases and J 6 bases, with 12 bases left between them. CDR1 MNHEY and CDR2 SMNVEV come from the germline V gene (reference sequence). The CDR3 sequence is CASSPGGGEQYF. The CDR3 nucleotides read TGTGCCAGCAGCCCCGGGGGTGGCGAGCAGTACTTC.

V gene TRBV20-1 combines with J gene TRBJ1-5; the D gene is possibly TRBD1 (5 bases). The CDR3 is 14 residues long. Germline CDR1 and CDR2: DFQATT and SNEGSKA (reference sequence). Trimming shortened V by 5 bases and J by 0 bases, and 11 bases separated the two germline ends. CDR3 nucleotide sequence: TGCAGTGCTGAGGGCGGGGCTAGCAATCAGCCCCAGCATTTT. It codes for CSAEGGASNQPQHF.

Many counts were recorded for this clonotype. The rearrangement uses TRBV5-1 and TRBJ2-1, with TRBD2 matching 7 bases. The CDR3 extends over 15 amino acids. Losses at the gene ends were 2 bases for V and 7 bases for J; bases not matched to a gene: 9. In germline, CDR1 is SGHRS, CDR2 YFSETQ. CDR3: CASSLVRTSVNEQFF. Here the CDR3 DNA reads TGCGCCAGCAGCTTAGTCCGCACTAGCGTTAATGAGCAGTTCTTC.

This chain connects TRBV11-1 to TRBJ2-3; 9 nucleotides line up with TRBD1. J was trimmed by 1 base and V by 4 bases; bases with no gene match: 12. CDR1 is SGHAT and CDR2 is FQDESV in the germline V gene (reference sequence). This CDR3 spans 18 amino acids. CDR3 residues: CASSSLLGRDRGTDTQYF. The CDR3 DNA follows: TGTGCCAGCAGCTCCCTTCTCGGACGGGACAGGGGCACAGATACGCAGTATTTT.

This clonotype was counted a few times. The chain joins TRBV12-3 or TRBV12-4 to TRBJ2-1, with a weak D call TRBD2 (6 bases). The germline V and J ends were trimmed by 4 bases and 9 bases, with 19 bases remaining between them. This CDR3 comprises 15 residues. CDR3 in DNA: TGTGCCAGCAGTTCCGGGACTCCCCTGGCTGGTGAGCAGTTCTTC. Protein sequence: CASSSGTPLAGEQFF.

This sequence joins TRBV12-3 or TRBV12-4 and TRBJ1-1; D unclear. This CDR3 has 14 residues. The V and J ends lost 5 bases and 1 base respectively, with 11 bases between them. CDR3 nucleotides: TGTGCCAGCAGTAGATTGGCAGAGAACACTGAAGCTTTCTTT. Its translation is CASSRLAENTEAFF.

The chain carries TRBV24-1 and TRBJ1-4, with 9 bases that match TRBD1. The CDR3 spans 14 residues. J lost 8 bases, V lost 4 bases, and 4 bases had no gene match. From germline, CDR1 is KGHDR and CDR2 SFDVKD. CDR3 amino acids: CATSEAGQGEKLFF. CDR3 DNA: TGTGCCACCAGTGAGGCCGGACAGGGGGAAAAACTGTTTTTT.

The genes are TRBV5-1 and TRBJ1-2; D is uncertain. The CDR3 has 17 residues. Trimming took 4 bases from V and 4 from J, leaving 23 bases between them. Germline-derived CDR1 and CDR2 are SGHRS and YFSETQ. As DNA, the CDR3 is TGCGCCAGCAGCCTCCGAGAGGGATCCTCTACCTTCTATGGCTACACCTTC. Encoded protein: CASSLREGSSTFYGYTF.

The V call is TRBV29-1, the J call TRBJ2-3, with D perhaps TRBD2 (6 bases). The CDR3 spans 14 residues. CDR1 SQVTM and CDR2 ANQGSEA come from the germline V gene. Trimming removed 7 bases from V and 0 bases from J, with 14 bases in between. CDR3 coding DNA: TGCAGCGCCGCGGCCCTAGCGAGCACAGATACGCAGTATTTT. Protein product: CSAAALASTDTQYF.

In its sample, this clonotype was seen a few times. The gene calls are TRBV3-1 and TRBJ2-1; D call uncertain. Trimming removed 0 bases at V and 6 bases at J, with 9 bases between. The CDR3 sequence is 14 residues long. The germline CDR1 and CDR2 sequences are LGHDT and YNNKEL (reference sequence). This CDR3 is CASSQDLLVNEQFF. The CDR3 DNA reads as TGTGCCAGCAGCCAAGACCTATTGGTCAATGAGCAGTTCTTC.

In its sample, this clonotype was seen a few times. The chain is built from TRBV25-1 and TRBJ1-2; D gene unclear. The CDR3 consists of 14 residues. The V gene's germline CDR1 is MGHDK and CDR2 SYGVNS. V lost 0 bases and J 1 base, leaving 6 bases between the germline ends. The CDR3 DNA sequence: TGTGCCAGCAGTGAATACGGCGTTAACTATGGCTACACCTTC. It codes for CASSEYGVNYGYTF.

This clonotype was seen a handful of times. V is TRBV12-3 or TRBV12-4 and J is TRBJ1-6; D is undetermined. This CDR3 is 13 amino acids long. V dropped 1 base and J dropped 10 bases, with 8 bases sitting between them. The CDR3 protein is CASSLGPQSPLHF. The CDR3 nucleotides read TGTGCCAGCAGTTTAGGCCCCCAGTCACCCCTCCACTTT.

This clonotype was detected ten times or more. The V gene is TRBV12-3 or TRBV12-4, the J gene TRBJ1-2; D ambiguous. V lost 5 bases and J lost 11, with 18 bases in between. This CDR3 contains 13 residues. Written as DNA, the CDR3 is TGTGCCAGCAGTATAACAACCCTTGATTCGTACACCTTC. Its protein product is CASSITTLDSYTF.

CDR3 sequence (DNA): TGTGCCACCCACACAGGGGGCGCGAACTATGGCTACACCTTC. It translates to CATHTGGANYGYTF. The chain has TRBV10-3 and TRBJ1-2; 9 positions match TRBD1. The CDR3 sequence is 14 residues long. The germline V gene has CDR1 ENHRY and CDR2 SYGVKD. J gave up 2 bases and V 10 bases, and 8 bases lay outside the gene matches.

This clonotype was counted between two and nine times. The CDR3 sequence is CASSLSRREQFF. CDR3 bases: TGCGCCAGCAGCTTGTCCCGCCGGGAGCAGTTCTTC. The chain carries TRBV5-1 and TRBJ2-1; D ambiguous. Germline values: CDR1 SGHRS, CDR2 YFSETQ. This CDR3 is built from 12 residues. V shed 1 base and J shed 10 bases, with 9 bases lying between them.

This clonotype was detected many times. V and J are TRBV9 and TRBJ1-2, with no clear D. Germline-derived CDR1 and CDR2 are SGDLS and YYNGEE. Trimming took off 2 bases at V and 3 bases at J, with 20 bases between the two ends. The length of the CDR3 is 17 residues. The CDR3 reads CASSVYPVPKLDYGYTF. The CDR3 nucleotides read TGTGCCAGCAGCGTCTACCCGGTCCCTAAATTGGACTATGGCTACACCTTC. Full variable domain (remainder filled in from reference TRBV9 and TRBJ1-2): DSGVTQTPKHLITATGQRVTLRCSPRSGDLSVYWYQQSLDQGLQFLIQYYNGEERAKGNILERFSAQQFPDLHSELNLSSLELGDSALYFCASSVYPVPKLDYGYTFGSGTRLTVV.

V is TRBV7-6 and J is TRBJ1-1; D is possibly TRBD1 (5 bases). CDR1 SGHVS and CDR2 FNYEAQ come from the germline V gene. Trimming shortened V by 0 bases and J by 8 bases, and 13 bases separated the two germline ends. CDR3 size: 14 residues. The CDR3 region is CASSLAPTGQEAFF. The CDR3 DNA sequence: TGTGCCAGCAGCTTAGCCCCGACCGGACAAGAAGCTTTCTTT.

This clonotype has just a few counts. The chain combines TRBV7-9 with TRBJ1-5; no clear D. Per germline, CDR1 SEHNR and CDR2 FQNEAQ (reference sequence). The CDR3 has 13 amino acids. V was clipped by 5 bases and J by 6 bases, with 11 bases between them. CDR3 nucleotide sequence: TGTGCCAGCAGCCAACGGGGTACTCAGCCCCAGCATTTT. Its protein is CASSQRGTQPQHF.

The chain has TRBV3-1 and TRBJ2-2, with 12 bases that match TRBD2. The CDR3 is made up of 19 amino acids. Germline V gene data show CDR1 as LGHDT and CDR2 as YNNKEL (reference sequence). The V segment lost 2 bases and the J segment 7 bases; nucleotides outside the gene matches: 14. The DNA for the CDR3 is TGTGCCAGCAGCCAAATACCCTTTCTAGCGGGAGGGTACAGCGGGGAGCTGTTTTTT. Translation gives CASSQIPFLAGGYSGELFF.

The chain has TRBV11-2 and TRBJ2-3; tentatively, D is TRBD1 or TRBD2 (6 bases each). The CDR3 runs 15 residues. Germline-derived CDR1 and CDR2 are SGHAT and FQNNGV. The V end lost 7 bases, the J end lost 2 bases, and 16 bases lay between the germline ends. The CDR3 sequence: CASTGGSKFTDTQYF. As DNA, the CDR3 is TGTGCCAGCACCGGGGGCAGCAAGTTCACAGATACGCAGTATTTT.

This clonotype was detected many times. The chain recombines TRBV20-1 with TRBJ2-5; D not resolved. CDR3 length: 11 residues. Trimming stripped 5 bases from V and 7 bases from J, with 11 bases between. Germline V gene sequence: CDR1 DFQATT, CDR2 SNEGSKA (reference sequence). CDR3 DNA: TGCAGTGCTGACACCGTGGGGACCCAGTACTTC. Its protein is CSADTVGTQYF.

In its sample, this clonotype was seen a few times. V is TRBV7-2 and J is TRBJ2-5; 8 bases line up with TRBD1. Per germline, CDR1 SGHTA and CDR2 FQGNSA. Trimming removed 3 bases from V and 4 bases from J; junction bases left unmatched: 7. The CDR3 has 15 residues. The CDR3 sequence is CASSFFPGQGETQYF. CDR3 bases: TGTGCCAGCAGCTTTTTCCCCGGACAGGGAGAGACCCAGTACTTC.